The sequence of this T cell receptor (beta chain) was determined in a study of T-cell reconstitution after alpha-beta-depleted transplantation in children. This clonotype was found many times. Its antigen is as yet unknown. The CDR3 is 12 amino acids. V dropped 6 bases and J dropped 4 bases, with 7 bases sitting between them. Germline-derived CDR1 and CDR2 are MDHEN and SYDVKM. Notes on the study in general: A year had passed since transplant, and T-cell counts and diversity by then came mostly from newly produced T cells. Recipient T cells and thymic progenitors that survived gave rise to the high TCRbeta diversity observed at day 60 in some patients. Several hundred expanded graft clones reportedly were the source of alpha-beta T cells about two months after transplant.

Preparation of the TCRbeta library involved a method that used unique molecular identifiers. In TCRdb, the PCR reads were re-called with MiXCR into one record per CDR3 protein. The repertoire holds more than 200,000 distinct CDR3 sequences, with under 30% as singletons. The chain has TRBV28 and TRBJ2-1; D ambiguous. The TCR originated in a girl between 2 and 10 years old with Fanconi anemia, due to receive a stem cell transplant. The sample here was PBMCs, taken before TCRalphabeta/CD19-depleted stem cell transplant. CDR3 in amino acids: CASRPGYNEQFF. CDR3 nucleotide sequence: TGTGCCAGCAGGCCGGGTTACAATGAGCAGTTCTTC.